What follows is one T cell receptor (beta chain) and its context. The antigen is not known. The V gene's germline CDR1 is LGHDT and CDR2 YNNKEL (reference sequence). Trimming cost V 3 bases and J 9 bases; bases outside gene matches: 10. The CDR3 length is 16 residues. TCRdb called the 5' RACE reads again in MiXCR, with one record for every CDR3 protein. The sample records a few hundred thousand distinct CDR3 sequences, around 10% being singletons. The data were obtained in a study of CD8 T cells in ankylosing spondylitis. Whole-study findings and limits: Disease-associated clones were reportedly significantly overrepresented in matched ankylosing spondylitis synovial fluid. A motif of eight highly homologous TCR beta variants was seen as apparently characteristic of ankylosing spondylitis blood.

This sequence originates from a female donor with ankylosing spondylitis or in good health (not recorded which). This sequence joins TRBV3-1 and TRBJ2-2; 10 bases map to TRBD1. Material: blood, either unsorted or a sorted T cell fraction (not recorded which). The CDR3 bases are TGTGCCAGCAGCCACCGAGGACGGACAGGGGGTTGGGAGCTGTTTTTT. This codes for CASSHRGRTGGWELFF.